The clone carrying this T cell receptor (beta chain) has a handful of counts. TCRdb analysed the PCR reads with MiXCR anew, one entry per CDR3 protein. Of about 640,000 distinct CDR3 sequences in the sample, just under 20% are singletons; the top ten hold roughly 0.83%. The source of the sample is a study of molecular identifiers for immune sequencing clone quantification. The V gene's germline CDR1 is LNHDA and CDR2 SQIVND (reference sequence). This CDR3 spans 13 amino acids. V shed 7 bases, J shed 6 bases, and the junction held 3 bases outside the gene matches. Sequenced sample: naive CD8+ T cells from blood, with Jurkat cell RNA spiked in. Subset of the sample: FACS-sorted CD8+CD4-CCR7+CD45RA+ naive T cells. V and J are TRBV19 and TRBJ1-6, with 7 nucleotides matching TRBD1. This clonotype originated in a human donor in good health. Some libraries in this study had Jurkat cell RNA spiked in. CDR3 region: CASTAGGNSPLHF. The DNA of the CDR3 is TGTGCCAGTACGGCAGGGGGTAATTCACCCCTCCACTTT. The full variable domain, with the rest looked up from reference TRBV19 and TRBJ1-6, is DGGITQSPKYLFRKEGQNVTLSCEQNLNHDAMYWYRQDPGQGLRLIYYSQIVNDFQKGDIAEGYSVSREKKESFPLTVTSAQKNPTAFYLCASTAGGNSPLHFGNGTRLTVT.